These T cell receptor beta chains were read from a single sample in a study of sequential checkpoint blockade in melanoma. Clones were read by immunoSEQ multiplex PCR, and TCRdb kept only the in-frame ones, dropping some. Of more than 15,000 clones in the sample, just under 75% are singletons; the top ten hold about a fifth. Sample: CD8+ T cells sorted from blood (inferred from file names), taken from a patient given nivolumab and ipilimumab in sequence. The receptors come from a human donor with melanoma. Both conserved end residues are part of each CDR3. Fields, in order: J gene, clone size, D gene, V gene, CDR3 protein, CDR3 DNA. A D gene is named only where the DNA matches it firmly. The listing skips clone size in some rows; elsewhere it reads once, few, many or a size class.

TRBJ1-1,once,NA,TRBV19,CASRSIQATEAFF,TGTGCCAGTAGATCAATTCAGGCTACTGAAGCTTTCTTT
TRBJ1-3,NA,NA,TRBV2,CASSEALRDSVSGNTIYF,TGTGCCAGCAGTGAAGCGCTTCGGGACTCAGTCTCTGGAAACACCATATATTTT
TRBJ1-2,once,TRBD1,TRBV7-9,CASSLALWTGGDGYTF,TGTGCCAGCAGCTTAGCCCTTTGGACAGGGGGCGATGGCTACACCTTC
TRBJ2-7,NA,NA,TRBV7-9,CASSPLTGPYEQYF,TGTGCCAGCAGCCCCCTGACAGGACCCTACGAGCAGTACTTC
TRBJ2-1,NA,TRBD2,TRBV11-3,CASSSNRGGVYNEQFF,TGTGCCAGCAGCTCGAACCGCGGGGGGGTTTACAATGAGCAGTTCTTC
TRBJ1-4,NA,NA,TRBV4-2,CASSLSEANEKLFF,TGTGCCAGCAGCCTCAGCGAAGCTAATGAAAAACTGTTTTTT
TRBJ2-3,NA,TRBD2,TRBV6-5,CASSYSVGGSDTQYF,TGTGCCAGCAGTTACTCGGTGGGAGGGTCAGATACGCAGTATTTT
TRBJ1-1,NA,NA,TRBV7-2,CASSLVQGGTEAFF,TGTGCCAGCAGCTTAGTCCAGGGCGGCACTGAAGCTTTCTTT
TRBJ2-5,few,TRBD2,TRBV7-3,CASSTPGGWTQYF,TGTGCCAGCAGCACTCCCGGGGGGTGGACCCAGTACTTC
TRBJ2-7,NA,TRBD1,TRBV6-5,CASSFGQGSYEQYF,TGTGCCAGCAGTTTTGGACAGGGCTCCTACGAGCAGTACTTC
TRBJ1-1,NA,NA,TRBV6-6,CASSYFRDMLEAFF,TGTGCCAGCAGTTACTTTAGAGACATGCTTGAAGCTTTCTTT
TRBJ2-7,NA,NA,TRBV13,CASSLGRRSYEQYF,TGTGCCAGCAGCCTCGGAAGGAGAAGCTACGAGCAGTACTTC
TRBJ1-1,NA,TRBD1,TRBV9,CASSNQGAEAFF,TGTGCCAGCAGCAACCAGGGGGCTGAAGCTTTCTTT
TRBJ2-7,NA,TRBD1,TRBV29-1,CSVLPGQGYEQYF,TGCAGCGTTTTGCCGGGACAGGGTTACGAGCAGTACTTC
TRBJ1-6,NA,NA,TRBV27,CASSALGLAPLHF,TGTGCCAGCAGTGCGCTCGGGTTAGCACCCCTCCACTTT
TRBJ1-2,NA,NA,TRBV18,CASSPDTGSYGYTF,TGTGCCAGCTCACCTGACACGGGGAGCTATGGCTACACCTTC
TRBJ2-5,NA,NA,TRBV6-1,CASSEGPPGSGETQYF,TGTGCCAGCAGTGAAGGCCCCCCGGGGAGCGGAGAGACCCAGTACTTC
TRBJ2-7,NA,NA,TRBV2,CASKGYLLSYEQYF,TGTGCCAGCAAGGGGTACCTCCTTTCCTACGAGCAGTACTTC
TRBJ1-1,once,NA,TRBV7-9,CASSLGGGTEAFF,TGTGCCAGCAGCCTTGGTGGGGGCACTGAAGCCTTCTTT
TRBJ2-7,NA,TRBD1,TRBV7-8,CASSSGTGGSHEQYF,TGTGCCAGCAGTTCCGGGACAGGGGGCTCCCACGAGCAGTACTTC
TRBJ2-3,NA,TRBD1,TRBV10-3,CAISESRGTGDTDTQYF,TGTGCCATCAGTGAGTCGCGCGGGACAGGTGACACAGATACGCAGTATTTT
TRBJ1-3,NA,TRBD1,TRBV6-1,CASSGRGYSGNTIYF,TGTGCCAGCAGTGGCAGGGGGTACTCTGGAAACACCATATATTTT
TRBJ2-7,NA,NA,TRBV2,CASSEALGVGEQYF,TGTGCCAGCAGTGAAGCGCTAGGGGTAGGCGAGCAGTACTTC
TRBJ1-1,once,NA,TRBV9,CASSVTGTQRGTEAFF,TGTGCCAGCAGCGTAACCGGGACACAAAGAGGCACTGAAGCTTTCTTT
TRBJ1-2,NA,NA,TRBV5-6,CASSLGGGYTF,TGTGCCAGCAGCCTAGGGGGTGGCTACACCTTC
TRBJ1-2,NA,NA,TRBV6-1,CASSELAGRNGYTF,TGTGCCAGCAGTGAACTCGCGGGAAGAAATGGCTACACCTTC
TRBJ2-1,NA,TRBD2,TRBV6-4,CASRYHGTTDFHEQFF,TGTGCCAGCAGGTACCACGGGACTACGGACTTCCATGAGCAGTTCTTC
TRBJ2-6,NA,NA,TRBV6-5,CASSGEFSGANVLTF,TGTGCCAGCAGTGGAGAGTTCTCTGGGGCCAACGTCCTGACTTTC
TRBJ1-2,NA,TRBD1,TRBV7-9,CASSLAGTGEEGYTF,TGTGCCAGCAGCTTAGCGGGGACAGGGGAGGAGGGCTACACCTTC
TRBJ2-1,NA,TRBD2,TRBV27,CASSYGGFSEQFF,TGTGCCAGCAGTTACGGGGGGTTCAGTGAGCAGTTCTTC
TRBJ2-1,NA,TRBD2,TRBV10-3,CAISGAGETNEQFF,TGTGCCATCAGTGGGGCGGGAGAGACGAATGAGCAGTTCTTC
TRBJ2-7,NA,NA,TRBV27,CAVGLLPSEQYF,TGTGCCGTCGGTCTCCTCCCTAGCGAGCAGTACTTC
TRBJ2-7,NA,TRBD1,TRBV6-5,CASSYLSQTGNYEQYF,TGTGCCAGCAGTTACCTCTCCCAGACAGGGAACTACGAGCAGTACTTC
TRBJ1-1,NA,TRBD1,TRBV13,CASSQGQGERAFF,TGTGCCAGCAGTCAAGGACAGGGGGAAAGAGCTTTCTTT
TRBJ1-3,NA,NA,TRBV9,CASSSWGSAGNTIYF,TGTGCCAGCAGCTCCTGGGGTAGCGCTGGAAACACCATATATTTT
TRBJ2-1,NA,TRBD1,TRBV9,CASSVNLGQGASYNEQFF,TGTGCCAGCAGCGTAAATTTGGGACAGGGGGCGTCCTACAATGAGCAGTTCTTC
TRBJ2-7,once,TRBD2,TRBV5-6,CASSTILAGGYEQYF,TGTGCCAGCAGCACCATACTAGCGGGAGGATACGAGCAGTACTTC
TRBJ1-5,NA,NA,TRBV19,CASSFRQYSNQPQHF,TGTGCCAGTAGTTTTAGACAGTATAGCAATCAGCCCCAGCATTTT
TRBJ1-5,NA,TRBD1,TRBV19,CASSMGTGAGQPQHF,TGTGCCAGTAGTATGGGGACAGGTGCGGGTCAGCCCCAGCATTTT